A single sample is the source of the 11 T cell receptor beta chains below, sequenced in a study of OX40 agonist ivuxolimab in advanced cancers. The table came from immunoSEQ multiplex PCR; TCRdb's copy has only in-frame clones and leaves some out. The data hold about 9,100 clones, with almost 90% observed a single time. The specimen was CD4+ or CD8+ T cells sorted from blood, collected in a trial of the OX40 agonist ivuxolimab. Source of these receptors: an adult with an advanced solid tumor such as melanoma, head and neck, liver or kidney cancer.

The rearrangement joins TRBV5-4 to TRBJ2-7; D gene ambiguous. The V gene's germline CDR1 is SGHNT and CDR2 YYREEE (reference sequence). This CDR3 has 11 residues. Trimming removed 3 bases at V and 2 bases at J, with 3 bases between. The CDR3 spells CASSSPYEQYF. The CDR3 DNA reads TGTGCCAGCAGCTCCCCCTACGAGCAGTACTTC.

V is TRBV6-5 and J is TRBJ1-2; D unresolved. This CDR3 has 14 amino acids. Trimming shortened V by 0 bases and J by 2 bases, and 7 bases separated the two germline ends. Germline CDR1 reads MNHEY; CDR2 reads SVGAGI. CDR3: CASSYSPGNYGYTF. The CDR3 DNA is TGTGCCAGCAGTTACTCCCCAGGAAACTATGGCTACACCTTC.

This clone was seen just once. The J gene is TRBJ2-2, the V gene TRBV5-4; D is unclear. CDR1 and CDR2 (germline): SGHNT, YYREEE (reference sequence). The germline V and J ends were trimmed by 1 base and 2 bases, with 6 bases remaining between them. CDR3 length: 14 residues. The CDR3 is CASSLNGNTGELFF. The CDR3 nucleotides read TGTGCCAGCAGCTTGAACGGAAACACCGGGGAGCTGTTTTTT.

The rearrangement uses TRBV4-1 and TRBJ1-5; 7 bases fit TRBD1. This CDR3 is 17 amino acids long. Per germline, CDR1 MGHRA and CDR2 YSYEKL. V was clipped by 0 bases and J by 0 bases; unmatched bases: 5. CDR3 residues: CASSQEEGTVSNQPQHF. As DNA, the CDR3 is TGCGCCAGCAGCCAAGAGGAAGGGACAGTTAGCAATCAGCCCCAGCATTTT.

This chain uses TRBV5-1 with TRBJ2-5; 10 bases fit TRBD1. Germline V lookup: CDR1 SGHRS, CDR2 YFSETQ. With V trimmed by 0 bases and J by 5 bases, 7 bases remained unmatched. The length of the CDR3 is 16 residues. This CDR3 reads CASSLGTGGWEETQYF. Here the CDR3 DNA reads TGCGCCAGCAGCTTGGGGACAGGGGGTTGGGAGGAGACCCAGTACTTC.

The chain is built from TRBV28 and TRBJ2-5, with D possibly TRBD1 on 5 matching bases. CDR3 length: 13 amino acids. Trimming left V 2 bases short and J 5 bases short, with 9 bases between. CDR1 is MDHEN and CDR2 is SYDVKM in the germline V gene. The CDR3, as DNA: TGTGCCAGCAGTTTAAACTACAGGGAGACCCAGTACTTC. It specifies CASSLNYRETQYF.

The chain's CDR3 is CASSLGGYSNQPQHF. The CDR3 nucleotides are TGTGCCAGCAGCTTAGGGGGATATAGCAATCAGCCCCAGCATTTT. The chain carries TRBV7-2 and TRBJ1-5; D uncertain. V lost 1 base to trimming and J lost 0 bases, with 7 bases between them. CDR3 size: 15 residues. The germline V gene has CDR1 SGHTA and CDR2 FQGNSA.

J is TRBJ1-3 and V is TRBV4-1, with D unclear. This CDR3 has 12 residues. Trimming cost V 0 bases and J 5 bases, with 2 bases left between them. Germline CDR1 and CDR2: MGHRA and YSYEKL. For the CDR3, the DNA is TGCGCCAGCAGCCAAGATCGAAACACCATATATTTT. Translating it yields CASSQDRNTIYF.

The gene calls are TRBV9 and TRBJ1-1, with no clear D. Between the trimmed V and J ends, which lost 3 bases and 4 bases, there was a span of 10 bases. The CDR3 contains 13 residues. Germline CDR1 and CDR2: SGDLS and YYNGEE. The CDR3 region has the DNA TGTGCCAGCAGCGCCCTACCGGGCACTGAAGCTTTCTTT. It encodes CASSALPGTEAFF.

The rearrangement links TRBV5-5 to TRBJ2-5; D might be TRBD2 (7 bases). The V gene's germline CDR1 is SGHKS and CDR2 YYEKEE (reference sequence). V shed 0 bases and J shed 5 bases, with 11 bases lying between them. The CDR3 extends over 14 amino acids. The DNA for the CDR3 is TGTGCCAGCAGCTTGGTGGGGGGGCAGGAGACCCAGTACTTC. This gives the protein CASSLVGGQETQYF.

The rearrangement uses TRBV2 and TRBJ2-1, with a possible D match to TRBD2 (5 bases). V was shortened by 7 bases and J by 2 bases, with 15 bases between the two germline ends. This CDR3 region has 15 residues. Germline V CDR1 and CDR2: SNHLY, FYNNEI. The CDR3 loop reads CASTPSSRTYNEQFF. In DNA form, the CDR3 reads TGTGCCAGCACGCCGTCTAGCCGAACCTACAATGAGCAGTTCTTC.